This T cell receptor (beta chain) is from a study of blood T cell repertoires in COVID-19. About the study: The samples span acute and convalescent COVID-19 from the United States, Italy and Spain. T cells, B-cell-depleted T cells, or PBMCs provided the cDNA or gDNA that served as material.

The method was immunoSEQ multiplex PCR; TCRdb's version includes in-frame clones alone and lacks a portion of them. The data show 250,000 to 400,000 clones, around 85% seen once. With V trimmed by 2 bases and J by 6 bases, 7 bases remained unmatched. From germline, CDR1 is MGHRA and CDR2 YSYEKL. The CDR3 length is 15 residues. Cohort assignment relied on participant-reported clinical history. The specimen was PBMCs or T cells enriched from blood (not recorded which). The rearrangement uses TRBV4-1 and TRBJ1-5, with 7 bases lining up with TRBD1. The TCR was taken from a woman under 40 who had been exposed to COVID-19. The CDR3 region is CASSQKGQGGQPQHF. The CDR3 nucleotides are TGCGCCAGCAGCCAAAAGGGCCAGGGGGGTCAGCCCCAGCATTTT.